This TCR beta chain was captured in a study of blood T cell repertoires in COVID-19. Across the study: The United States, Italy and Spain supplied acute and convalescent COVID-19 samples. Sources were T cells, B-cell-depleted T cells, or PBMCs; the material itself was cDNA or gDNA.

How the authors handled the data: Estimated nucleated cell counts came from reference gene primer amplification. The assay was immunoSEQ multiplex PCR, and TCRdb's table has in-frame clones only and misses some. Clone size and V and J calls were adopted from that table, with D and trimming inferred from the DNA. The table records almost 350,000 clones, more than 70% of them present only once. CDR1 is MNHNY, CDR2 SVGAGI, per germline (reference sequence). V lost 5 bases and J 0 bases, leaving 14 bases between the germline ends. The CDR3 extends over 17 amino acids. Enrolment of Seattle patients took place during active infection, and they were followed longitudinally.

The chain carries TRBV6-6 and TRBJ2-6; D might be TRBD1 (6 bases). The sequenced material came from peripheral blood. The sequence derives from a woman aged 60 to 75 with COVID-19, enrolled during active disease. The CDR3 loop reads CASSPFGTLSGANVLTF. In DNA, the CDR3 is TGTGCCAGCAGTCCTTTCGGGACACTCTCTGGGGCCAACGTCCTGACTTTC.